This is a list of T cell receptor beta chains from one sample in a study of shared clonotypes between healthy human individuals. Assay used: immunoSEQ multiplex PCR; TCRdb lists only in-frame clones, some missing. The sample has about 990,000 clones; around 78% are singletons. Sequencing was done on a sample of memory CD4+ T cells from PBMCs. The source of these receptors is a man in his late teens or twenties in good health. Some clones in this sample may be carry-over from other donors' samples. Each CDR3 is given with its conserved first and last residue. The order of the fields is J gene, clone size, V gene, CDR3 length, D gene, CDR3 protein, CDR3 DNA. The D gene is left open where the match is weak. A clone size is listed for some rows: how often the clone was seen (once, few, many), or a class if it is expanded.

>TRBJ2-2|many|TRBV28|16|TRBD2
CASSLMGLAGAGELFF
TGTGCCAGCAGTTTAATGGGACTAGCGGGAGCTGGGGAGCTGTTTTTT
>TRBJ2-5|NA|TRBV7-3|17|NA
CASSLIGPGTVRETQYF
TGTGCCAGCAGCTTAATCGGGCCTGGGACTGTAAGAGAGACCCAGTACTTC
>TRBJ2-7|NA|TRBV6-6|13|NA
CASRTRTVYEQYF
TGTGCCAGCAGAACACGGACAGTTTACGAGCAGTACTTC
>TRBJ2-3|NA|TRBV5-4|16|TRBD2
CASSLHQAGSGDTQYF
TGTGCCAGCAGCCTACACCAAGCGGGATCGGGGGATACGCAGTATTTT
>TRBJ2-5|once|TRBV29-1|12|NA
CSASDPGETQYF
TGCAGCGCCTCGGACCCCGGAGAGACCCAGTACTTC
>TRBJ2-5|once|TRBV19|15|NA
CASSLHTGSQETQYF
TGTGCCAGTAGCCTCCACACAGGGAGCCAAGAGACCCAGTACTTC
>TRBJ1-5|few|TRBV28|13|NA
CASRWGRDQPQHF
TGTGCCAGCAGGTGGGGTCGCGATCAGCCCCAGCATTTT
>TRBJ1-3|NA|TRBV5-1|16|TRBD1
CASSPGGTGTGNTIYF
TGCGCCAGCAGCCCTGGAGGGACAGGAACTGGAAACACCATATATTTT
>TRBJ2-7|NA|TRBV11-2|15|NA
CASTSPGLTSYEQYF
TGTGCCAGCACCTCCCCGGGACTCACCAGTTACGAGCAGTACTTC
>TRBJ2-2|NA|TRBV5-4|15|TRBD1
CASSLLGTATGELFF
TGTGCCAGCAGCTTGTTGGGGACAGCCACCGGGGAGCTGTTTTTT
>TRBJ2-1|NA|TRBV7-3|14|TRBD2
CASSSSGRVSEQFF
TGTGCCAGCAGCTCTAGCGGGAGAGTAAGTGAGCAGTTCTTC
>TRBJ2-1|NA|TRBV2|10|NA
CASRRYEQFF
TGTGCCAGCCGCCGTTATGAGCAGTTCTTC
>TRBJ2-1|once|TRBV6-6|15|TRBD2
CASSQLAGGTNEQFF
TGTGCCAGCAGTCAACTAGCGGGAGGGACCAATGAGCAGTTCTTC
>TRBJ1-2|NA|TRBV5-1|15|TRBD1
CASSLVQGAYYGYTF
TGCGCCAGCAGCTTGGTCCAGGGGGCGTACTATGGCTACACCTTC
>TRBJ1-2|many|TRBV5-1|14|NA
CASSPNAGQRGYTF
TGCGCCAGCAGCCCCAACGCGGGGCAGAGGGGCTACACCTTC
>TRBJ1-1|once|TRBV18|17|TRBD1
CASSAVGGTGRNTEAFF
TGTGCCAGCTCAGCCGTGGGGGGGACAGGAAGGAACACTGAAGCTTTCTTT
>TRBJ1-1|few|TRBV4-1|14|NA
CASSQLWANTEAFF
TGCGCCAGCAGCCAGCTTTGGGCGAACACTGAAGCTTTCTTT
>TRBJ1-2|many|TRBV2|14|NA
CASSEEGSYSGYTF
TGTGCCAGCAGTGAAGAGGGCTCCTACTCGGGCTACACCTTC
>TRBJ2-7|NA|TRBV18|14|TRBD2
CASSPAGGGYEQYF
TGTGCCAGCTCACCGGCGGGGGGAGGCTACGAGCAGTACTTC
>TRBJ2-2|once|TRBV4-2|12|NA
CASSNVAGELFF
TGTGCCAGCAGCAACGTCGCCGGGGAGCTGTTTTTT
>TRBJ1-4|NA|TRBV18|18|NA
CASSPVRDQEGANEKLFF
TGTGCCAGCTCACCGGTCCGGGACCAGGAGGGAGCTAATGAAAAACTGTTTTTT
>TRBJ2-5|many|TRBV5-1|14|NA
CASSSQGLQETQYF
TGCGCCAGCAGCTCCCAGGGGCTCCAAGAGACCCAGTACTTC
>TRBJ2-2|NA|TRBV7-8|15|NA
CASSLGGYGTGELFF
TGTGCCAGCAGCTTAGGGGGCTATGGCACCGGGGAGCTGTTTTTT
>TRBJ1-1|few|TRBV29-1|14|NA
CSAVNVGVNTEAFF
TGCAGCGCTGTGAATGTGGGAGTGAACACTGAAGCTTTCTTT